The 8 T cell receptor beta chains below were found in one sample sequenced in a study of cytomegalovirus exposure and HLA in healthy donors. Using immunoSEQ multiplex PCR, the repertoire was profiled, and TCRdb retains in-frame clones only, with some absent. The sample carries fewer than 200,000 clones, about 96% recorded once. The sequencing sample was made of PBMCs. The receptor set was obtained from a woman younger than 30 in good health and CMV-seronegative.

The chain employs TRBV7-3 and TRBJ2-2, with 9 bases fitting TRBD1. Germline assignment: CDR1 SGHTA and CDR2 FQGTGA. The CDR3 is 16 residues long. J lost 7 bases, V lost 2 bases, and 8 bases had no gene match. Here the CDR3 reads CASSLVGTGSNGELFF. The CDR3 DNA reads TGTGCCAGCAGCTTAGTGGGGACAGGGTCCAACGGGGAGCTGTTTTTT. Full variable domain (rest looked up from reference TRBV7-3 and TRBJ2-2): GAGVSQTPSNKVTEKGKYVELRCDPISGHTALYWYRQSLGQGPEFLIYFQGTGAADDSGLPNDRFFAVRPEGSVSTLKIQRTERGDSAVYLCASSLVGTGSNGELFFGEGSRLTVL.

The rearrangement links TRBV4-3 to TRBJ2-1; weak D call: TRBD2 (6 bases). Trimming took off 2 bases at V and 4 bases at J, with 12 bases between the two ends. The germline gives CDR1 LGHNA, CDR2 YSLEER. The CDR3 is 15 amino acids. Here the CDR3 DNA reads TGCGCCAGCAGCCAATGGAGGGAGCAGTACAATGAGCAGTTCTTC. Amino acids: CASSQWREQYNEQFF.

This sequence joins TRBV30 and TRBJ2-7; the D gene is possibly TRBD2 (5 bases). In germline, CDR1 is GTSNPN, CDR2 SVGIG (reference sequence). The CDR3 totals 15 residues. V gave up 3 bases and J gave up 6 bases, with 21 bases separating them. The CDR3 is CAWSRERAPLGEQYF. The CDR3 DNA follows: TGTGCCTGGAGCCGGGAAAGGGCCCCCCTGGGCGAGCAGTACTTC. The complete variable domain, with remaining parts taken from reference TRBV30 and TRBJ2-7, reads SQTIHQWPATLVQPVGSPLSLECTVEGTSNPNLYWYRQAAGRGLQLLFYSVGIGQISSEVPQNLSASRPQDRQFILSSKKLLLSDSGFYLCAWSRERAPLGEQYFGPGTRLTVT.

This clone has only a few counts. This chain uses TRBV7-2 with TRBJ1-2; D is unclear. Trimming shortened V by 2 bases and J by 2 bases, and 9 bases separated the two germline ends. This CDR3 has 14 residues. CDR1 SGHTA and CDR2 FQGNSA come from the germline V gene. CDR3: CASSLSSRNYGYTF. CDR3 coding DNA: TGTGCCAGCAGCTTATCCTCTCGGAACTATGGCTACACCTTC.

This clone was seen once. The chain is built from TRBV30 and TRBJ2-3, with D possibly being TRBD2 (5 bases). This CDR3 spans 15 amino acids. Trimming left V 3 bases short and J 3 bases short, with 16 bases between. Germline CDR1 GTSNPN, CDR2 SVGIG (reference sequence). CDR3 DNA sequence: TGTGCCTGGAGAGGAGGTTCTCCCCTAACAGATACGCAGTATTTT. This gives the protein CAWRGGSPLTDTQYF.

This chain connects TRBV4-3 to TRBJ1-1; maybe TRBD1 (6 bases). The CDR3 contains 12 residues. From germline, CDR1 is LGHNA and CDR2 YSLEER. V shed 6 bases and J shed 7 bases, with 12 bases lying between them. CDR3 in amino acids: CASSWGPGEAFF. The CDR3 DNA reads TGCGCCAGCAGTTGGGGGCCCGGTGAAGCTTTCTTT.

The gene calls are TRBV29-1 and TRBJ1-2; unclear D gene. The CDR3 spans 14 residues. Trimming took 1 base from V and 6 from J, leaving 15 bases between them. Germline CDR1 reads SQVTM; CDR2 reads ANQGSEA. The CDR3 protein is CSVEVVEVANGYTF. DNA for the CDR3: TGCAGCGTTGAAGTTGTAGAGGTAGCTAATGGCTACACCTTC.

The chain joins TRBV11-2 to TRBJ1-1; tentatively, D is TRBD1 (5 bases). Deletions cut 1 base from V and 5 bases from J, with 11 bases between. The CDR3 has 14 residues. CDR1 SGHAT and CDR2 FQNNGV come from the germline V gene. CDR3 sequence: CASSLVGGGTEAFF. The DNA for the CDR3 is TGTGCCAGCAGCTTAGTGGGGGGTGGAACTGAAGCTTTCTTT.